This TCR beta chain was retrieved from a study of OX40 agonist ivuxolimab in advanced cancers. Study overall: Given to patients was ivuxolimab, an agonistic anti-OX40 (CD134) antibody. Eligibility admitted prior anti-PD-1, anti-PD-L1 or anti-CTLA-4 therapy; 35% to 40% had some. Study observations and caveats: Clonal expansion was seen in CD4+ and CD8+ blood T cells by week 6 at 0.1 to 3.0 mg/kg.

Libraries were prepared by immunoSEQ multiplex PCR; TCRdb keeps only in-frame clonotypes and omits some of them. The repertoire holds approximately 32,000 clones, with about nine tenths as singletons. Autoimmune disease history or systemic immunosuppression led to patients being barred. Trimming removed 1 base at V and 0 bases at J, with 7 bases between. There are 15 residues in the CDR3. Germline V gene data show CDR1 as MGHRA and CDR2 as YSYEKL. Points on this clone: Its antigen is not known.

The chain couples TRBV4-1 to TRBJ2-1; D possibly matches TRBD1 or TRBD2 (5 bases each). This receptor was taken from an adult with an advanced solid tumor such as melanoma, head and neck, liver or kidney cancer. The sample was CD4+ or CD8+ T cells sorted from blood, taken in a trial of the OX40 agonist ivuxolimab. CDR3 sequence (DNA): TGCGCCAGCAGCCAAGTGGGGGACTCCTACAATGAGCAGTTCTTC. Its protein is CASSQVGDSYNEQFF.